Listed below are T cell receptor beta chains from one sample, sequenced in a study of identical twins. Each CDR3 protein is one row after TCRdb ran MiXCR on the 5' RACE reads. The sample shows hundreds of thousands of distinct CDR3 sequences, 20% to 25% of them seen only once. The same specimen was also included in a second study, on T cells expressing NK-cell markers.

The sample was CD4+ T cells sorted from blood. The receptors originated from a woman between 18 and 29 years old in good health. Both conserved end residues are trimmed from each CDR3. Fields, in order: CDR3 length, V gene, J gene, CDR3 protein.

>13|TRBV6-2/TRBV6-3|TRBJ2-1
ASSYEGLSYNEQF
>13|TRBV7-9|TRBJ2-7
ASSPPGTAGYEQY
>10|TRBV20-1|TRBJ1-1
SANQGDTEAF
>13|TRBV20-1|TRBJ2-1
SASRGSGGYNEQF
>13|TRBV9|TRBJ2-3
ASSPLSGVTDTQY
>12|TRBV18|TRBJ1-5
ASSPGTGNQPQH
>13|TRBV4-3|TRBJ2-5
ASSQLYRALETQY
>12|TRBV12-3/TRBV12-4|TRBJ2-1
ASSLAVGAGEQF
>13|TRBV5-6|TRBJ2-5
ASSLASLAQETQY
>9|TRBV20-1|TRBJ2-5
SAQGRETQY
>14|TRBV12-3/TRBV12-4|TRBJ2-7
ASSLSTSGSIYEQY
>12|TRBV18|TRBJ2-7
ASSLQTGDYEQY
>14|TRBV12-3/TRBV12-4|TRBJ2-1
ASSKAGGQSYNEQF
>11|TRBV10-3|TRBJ1-2
AISEDTYYGYT
>14|TRBV20-1|TRBJ1-5
SARPLQVHSNQPQH
>11|TRBV30|TRBJ2-7
AWSVGGRLEQY
>11|TRBV7-2|TRBJ2-1
ASMRWAYNEQF
>14|TRBV20-1|TRBJ2-1
SARDRTSGSYNEQF
>13|TRBV11-3|TRBJ2-5
ASSLDHGKGETQY
>10|TRBV9|TRBJ1-2
ASSERATGYT
>11|TRBV10-3|TRBJ1-6
AISGEEGSPLH
>13|TRBV20-1|TRBJ2-5
SATTSGGSGETQY
>11|TRBV12-3/TRBV12-4|TRBJ2-5
ASSFNRRETQY
>14|TRBV7-2|TRBJ2-7
ASSLHGGPVSYEQY
>10|TRBV20-1|TRBJ2-1
NPSGPYNEQF
>13|TRBV12-3/TRBV12-4|TRBJ2-5
ASSPGRTGARRQY
>13|TRBV14|TRBJ2-5
ASSQGLIHQETQY
>10|TRBV6-5|TRBJ2-7
ASRGLAYEQY
>9|TRBV19|TRBJ1-1
ASQQHTEAF
>12|TRBV10-3|TRBJ2-3
AMRGSGYLDTQY
>10|TRBV29-1|TRBJ2-7
SVDQGAYEQY
>12|TRBV6-1|TRBJ2-7
ASSRLALSYEQY
>10|TRBV6-5|TRBJ2-7
ASTSTSYEQY
>11|TRBV29-1|TRBJ2-5
SGSEWAGETQY
>10|TRBV20-1|TRBJ2-1
SAGLGPNEQF
>12|TRBV5-1|TRBJ2-3
ASSLDEGGDTQY
>12|TRBV5-1|TRBJ2-7
ASSLEDGSYEQY
>12|TRBV7-9|TRBJ2-2
ASSPHLGTGELF
>15|TRBV12-3/TRBV12-4|TRBJ2-1
ASSLLAGGPRNNEQF
>12|TRBV11-3|TRBJ2-7
ASSPRDTSYEQY
>13|TRBV12-3/TRBV12-4|TRBJ2-1
ASSFHGASYNEQF
>10|TRBV7-9|TRBJ2-1
ASLEWDNEQF
>13|TRBV3-1|TRBJ2-1
ASSQMPGGGHEQF
>11|TRBV7-2|TRBJ1-5
ASSRGEWQPQH
>13|TRBV5-1|TRBJ2-5
ASSLGHGGDETQY
>12|TRBV27|TRBJ2-7
ASRKDGDSYEQY
>12|TRBV20-1|TRBJ2-1
SARDQGRLNEQF
>12|TRBV7-2|TRBJ1-6
ASSSRGMDSPLH
>14|TRBV4-2|TRBJ2-7
ASSQVDTTGSYEQY
>12|TRBV5-4|TRBJ1-2
ASSTGQGWEGYT
>12|TRBV9|TRBJ2-1
ASSVYGARNEQF
>14|TRBV11-2|TRBJ2-1
ASRTPGRLSYNEQF
>14|TRBV7-2|TRBJ2-7
ASSLLLDRGFHEQY
>12|TRBV7-2|TRBJ2-5
ASSLGFGRETQY
>10|TRBV10-3|TRBJ1-2
AISRTGDGYT